Listed below are T cell receptor beta chains from one sample, sequenced in a study of blood T cell repertoires in COVID-19. The table came from immunoSEQ multiplex PCR; TCRdb's copy has only in-frame clones and leaves some out. The sample lists some 130,000 clones, 75% to 90% occurring once. The sequenced sample was PBMCs or T cells enriched from blood (not recorded which). All receptors come from a man in his fifties or sixties who had recovered from COVID-19. CDR3s include the opening cysteine and the closing phenylalanine or tryptophan.

v_gene	j_gene	CDR3aa
TRBV2	TRBJ1-2	CASSESGRGGGYTF
TRBV5-1	TRBJ2-1	CASSLALAGGRSYNEQFF
TRBV24-1	TRBJ1-1	CATSDARQGDTEAFF
TRBV14	TRBJ2-3	CASSPGLYLPTDTQYF
TRBV10-3	TRBJ2-2	CAISSPDSYTGELFF
TRBV30	TRBJ1-1	CAWKGTGWNTEAFF
TRBV28	TRBJ2-3	CASRTTGSTDTQYF
TRBV25-1	TRBJ2-7	CASSERAGGISYEQYF
TRBV11-2	TRBJ2-5	CASSSPGGGQYF
TRBV5-1	TRBJ1-1	CASSLRQGVNTEAFF
TRBV5-1	TRBJ2-7	CASSLEQASYEQYF
TRBV12-3/TRBV12-4	TRBJ2-2	CASTRGTGELFF
TRBV28	TRBJ1-5	CASSPGQQPQHF
TRBV27	TRBJ2-5	CASSLSLHSTRTQYF
TRBV18	TRBJ1-1	CASSPQRTVEAFF
TRBV24-1	TRBJ2-3	CATSDFGSSTDTQYF
TRBV5-1	TRBJ2-2	CASSLGSGVGTGELFF
TRBV11-2	TRBJ1-4	CASSLGGQVQPNEKLFF
TRBV4-1	TRBJ1-1	CASSQYGVRNTEAFF
TRBV5-1	TRBJ1-3	CASSPSSSGNTIYF
TRBV27	TRBJ1-1	CASYFGGGTEAFF
TRBV5-1	TRBJ2-3	CASKLAGRPDTQYF
TRBV7-2	TRBJ1-2	CASSPTWGVVDGYTF
TRBV28	TRBJ2-6	CASRRRQAPIASGANVLTF
TRBV20-1	TRBJ2-5	CSASPRTSGQETQYF
TRBV15	TRBJ2-1	CATSHLAGTYNEQFF
TRBV5-1	TRBJ1-6	CASTPIPGQNSPLHF
TRBV6-5	TRBJ2-1	CATINDRESSNEQFF
TRBV25-1	TRBJ2-3	CASRRGDTQYF
TRBV5-5	TRBJ1-1	CASSMDGNTEAFF
TRBV6-1	TRBJ1-2	CASSESRGREGNGYTF
TRBV24-1	TRBJ2-1	CATSAERHYNEQFF
TRBV24-1	TRBJ2-2	CATSDLQINTGELFF
TRBV5-1	TRBJ2-1	CASSGTSGYNEQFF
TRBV28	TRBJ1-2	CASSLEQGARGYTF
TRBV6-5	TRBJ2-3	CASSSPGTDTQYF
TRBV28	TRBJ1-1	CASSPWTGRNTEAFF
TRBV3-1/TRBV3-2	TRBJ1-1	CASSHSRQANTEAFF
TRBV9	TRBJ1-2	CASSVSPRGSGDREFGYTF
TRBV6-2/TRBV6-3	TRBJ2-2	CASSSRTGGTPGELFF
TRBV7-6	TRBJ2-3	CASSFWAGGTDTQYF
TRBV27	TRBJ2-7	CASKGPGQGAKNEQYF
TRBV20-1	TRBJ1-5	CSASNGQPQHF
TRBV5-1	TRBJ1-2	CASSLDRHGYTF
TRBV18	TRBJ1-3	CASSFDRASGNTIYF
TRBV6-2/TRBV6-3	TRBJ1-2	CASSLQGWYGYTF
TRBV28	TRBJ1-4	CASSFLGTNNEKLFF
TRBV5-4	TRBJ1-1	CASSLVPGGGEQGYFF
TRBV10-3	TRBJ2-1	CAIATSRDSYNEQFF
TRBV7-8	TRBJ2-1	CASSLGWTSGSNNEQFF
TRBV6-1	TRBJ1-5	CASSGDRGLRSNQPQHF
TRBV7-9	TRBJ1-1	CASSAQGETEAFF
TRBV7-2	TRBJ2-4	CASSPYSGSENIQYF
TRBV9	TRBJ1-2	CASSVVPSGYGYTF